Included here is one T cell receptor beta chain sequence, with context. TCRbeta library preparation incorporated unique molecular identifiers. TCRdb re-derived calls from the PCR reads in MiXCR, one entry per CDR3 protein. The sample has about 640,000 distinct CDR3 sequences, around a sixth seen once. In germline, CDR1 is SGHRS, CDR2 YFSETQ. Between the trimmed V and J ends, which lost 4 bases and 3 bases, there was a span of 17 bases. This CDR3 comprises 15 residues. The source of the sample is a study of T-cell reconstitution after alpha-beta-depleted transplantation in children. The receptor comes from a human donor who donated a stem cell graft to a child with acute myeloid leukemia. V gene TRBV5-1 combines with J gene TRBJ2-7; D gene ambiguous. The sequences come from PBMCs from the stem cell graft donor, collected from the stem cell graft. In DNA, the CDR3 is TGCGCCAGCAGCCACACCGCGGACGGAATCTACGAGCAGTACTTC. It is translated as CASSHTADGIYEQYF.